The rows below give T cell receptor beta chains drawn from one sample of a study of T cells in localized non-small cell lung cancer. Repertoires were generated with immunoSEQ multiplex PCR, while TCRdb's copy carries only in-frame clones and drops some. This sample yields some 35,000 clones, of which roughly nine tenths are seen a single time; around 6.5% belongs to the top ten. Specimen: peripheral blood, collected before any cancer treatment. The source of these receptors is a female donor older than 55 with stage I lung adenocarcinoma. Both conserved end residues are trimmed from each CDR3. The listing skips clone size in some rows; elsewhere it reads once, few, many or a size class.

. TRBV6-6 ASSYSGPGNTEAF
. TRBV28 ASSLSSTDTQY
once TRBV28 ASSFSRQYQAF
. TRBV7-6 ASSCVLGASNTEAF
. TRBV2 ASSGEVNQETQY
. TRBV11-2 ASSLFLADQETQY
. TRBV4-1 ASSQGERGLGTDTQY
. TRBV19 ASSIWQGDQPQH
. TRBV11-2 ASSQQVVGTEAF
. TRBV11-2 ASSQQWGGNTEAF
. TRBV2 ASAGHLNTEAF
. TRBV9 ASSERSTGTDTQY
. TRBV7-2 ASSLRWAGEQY
. TRBV5-1 ASSLTTGGFTGELF
. TRBV28 ASSLPGTTNYGYT
. TRBV6-6 ASRLSGGSYNEQF
. TRBV11-3 ASRAGAEPDTQY
medium-sized TRBV7-2 ASSLNGAGRGNEKLF
. TRBV6-6 ASRDTEAF
. TRBV2 ASSRDRGLMNTEAF
. TRBV19 ASRLQGAGGYT
. TRBV27 ASRRTGSNQPQH
. TRBV19 ATASAQGLYGYT
. TRBV11-3 ASSLYGGTHNEQF
. TRBV2 ASSEQGYTGELF
. TRBV19 ASSIDLQTSYGYT
. TRBV5-1 ASSLGLVNTGELF
. TRBV18 ASSPAGGNYEQY
. TRBV28 ASSPGTAGGTGELF
once TRBV19 ASSMDAGPVKSYGYT
once TRBV28 ASRAGGNYGYT
. TRBV7-8 ASSVDREGEQF
once TRBV6-6 ASSYSGVVGGYT
. TRBV6-5 ASRSRGHGEKLF
. TRBV9 ASSAAGKDNQPQH
. TRBV11-2 ASSSTSGGTDTQY
. TRBV11-2 ASSSRKTQNTEAF
. TRBV5-4 ASSLAPYGYT
. TRBV7-9 ASLPWGAGEKLF
. TRBV27 ASSPGTGGIYGYT
. TRBV11-1 ASSFSVNNEQF
few TRBV11-2 ASSWDYSTDTQY
. TRBV25-1 ASSSRGDNEKLF
. TRBV6-1 ASSDGWQARGTEAF
. TRBV10-2 ASGDGDTQY
. TRBV4-1 ASSQTYQDRGYT
. TRBV6-1 ASRSGLSNSPLH
. TRBV4-1 ASSPLKTGPLSSGANVLT
. TRBV7-2 ASSLMLAGAGGRTEQF
. TRBV12-1 ASSPTPGAVGPGELF
. TRBV2 ASSVRTGGWFGYT
. TRBV6-6 ACWGVGSPLH
. TRBV6-5 ASSWGIGSRPDTQY
. TRBV5-4 ASSLARNTEAF
. TRBV19 ASSTYTGGWGNQPQH
. TRBV7-9 ASSLNQVEEKLF
. TRBV18 ASSRQGTGGSNQPQH